The clone carrying this T cell receptor beta chain was recorded once. Assay used: immunoSEQ multiplex PCR; TCRdb lists only in-frame clones, some missing. The data contain under 300,000 clones, nearly 95% of them seen just once; the ten biggest clones take up approximately 0.8%. Patients in Seattle were enrolled during active infection, then followed longitudinally. This sample was included in a study of blood T cell repertoires in COVID-19. Looking at the study overall: Specimens from acute and convalescent COVID-19 originated in the United States, Italy and Spain.

J was trimmed by 2 bases and V by 5 bases; bases with no gene match: 6. There are 15 residues in the CDR3. Germline V gene sequence: CDR1 MNHEY, CDR2 SVGAGI. The specimen sequenced was peripheral blood. The chain links TRBV6-5 to TRBJ1-3, with 7 bases identical to TRBD1. The clonotype was recovered from a man younger than 45 with COVID-19, enrolled during active disease. The CDR3 sequence is CASSRIDRAGNTIYF. The DNA of the CDR3 is TGTGCCAGCAGTAGAATCGACAGGGCTGGAAACACCATATATTTT.